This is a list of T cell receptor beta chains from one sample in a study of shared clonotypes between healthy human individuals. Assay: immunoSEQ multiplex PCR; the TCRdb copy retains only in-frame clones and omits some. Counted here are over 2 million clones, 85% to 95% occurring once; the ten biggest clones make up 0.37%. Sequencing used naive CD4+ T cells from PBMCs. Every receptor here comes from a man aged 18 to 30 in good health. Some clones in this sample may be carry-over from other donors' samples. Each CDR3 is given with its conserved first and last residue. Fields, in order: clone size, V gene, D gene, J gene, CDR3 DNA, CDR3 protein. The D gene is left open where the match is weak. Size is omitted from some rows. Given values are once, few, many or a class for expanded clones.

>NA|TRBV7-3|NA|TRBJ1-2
TGTGCCAGCACCTCTGGCTACACCTTC
CASTSGYTF
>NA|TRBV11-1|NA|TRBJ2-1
TGTGCCAGCAGCTTTATTCGGACTACTAATGAGCAGTTCTTC
CASSFIRTTNEQFF
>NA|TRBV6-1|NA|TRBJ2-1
TGTGCCAGCAGCAGGGACACCTTATTCGTCAATGAGCAGTTCTTC
CASSRDTLFVNEQFF
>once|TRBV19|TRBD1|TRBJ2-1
TGTGCCAGTAGTAGGGACAGGGGCTACAATGAGCAGTTCTTC
CASSRDRGYNEQFF
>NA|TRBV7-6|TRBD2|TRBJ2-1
TGTGCCAGCAGCTTAGCGGGACTAGCGCGAGACAATGAGCAGTTCTTC
CASSLAGLARDNEQFF
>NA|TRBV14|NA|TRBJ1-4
TGTGCCAGCAGCCAAGTAAGGGCAGGGAGGATCGCTAATGAAAAACTGTTTTTT
CASSQVRAGRIANEKLFF
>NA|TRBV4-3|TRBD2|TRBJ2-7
TGCGCCAGCAGCCAAGATACGTCGGTGGCTAGCGGGAGGGCCCACGAGCAGTACTTC
CASSQDTSVASGRAHEQYF
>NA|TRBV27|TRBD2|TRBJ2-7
TGTGCCAGCAGTCAGACTAGCGGGGCTCTCTACGAGCAGTACTTC
CASSQTSGALYEQYF
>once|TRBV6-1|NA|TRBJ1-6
TGTGCCAGCAGTGAAGCCGGGACACTTTATAATTCACCCCTCCACTTT
CASSEAGTLYNSPLHF
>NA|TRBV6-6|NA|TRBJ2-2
TGTGCCAGCAAGGAGGCAGGGGAGGGCACCGGGGAGCTGTTTTTT
CASKEAGEGTGELFF
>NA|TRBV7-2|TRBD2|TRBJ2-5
TGTGCCAGCAGCTTTAGCGGGGGAGAAGAGACCCAGTACTTC
CASSFSGGEETQYF
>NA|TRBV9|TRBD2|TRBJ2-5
TGTGCCAGCAGCAAGGGACTAGCGGGACGGGAGACCCAGTACTTC
CASSKGLAGRETQYF
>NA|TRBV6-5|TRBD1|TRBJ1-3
TGTGCCAGCAGGAGAGACAGGGCTGGAAACACCATATATTTT
CASRRDRAGNTIYF
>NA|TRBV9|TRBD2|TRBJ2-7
TGTGCCAGCAGCGTAGGCCCCCCTAGCGGTGCCTACGAGCAGTACTTC
CASSVGPPSGAYEQYF
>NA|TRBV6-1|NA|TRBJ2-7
TGTGCCAGCGGCGATTACGAGCAGTACTTC
CASGDYEQYF